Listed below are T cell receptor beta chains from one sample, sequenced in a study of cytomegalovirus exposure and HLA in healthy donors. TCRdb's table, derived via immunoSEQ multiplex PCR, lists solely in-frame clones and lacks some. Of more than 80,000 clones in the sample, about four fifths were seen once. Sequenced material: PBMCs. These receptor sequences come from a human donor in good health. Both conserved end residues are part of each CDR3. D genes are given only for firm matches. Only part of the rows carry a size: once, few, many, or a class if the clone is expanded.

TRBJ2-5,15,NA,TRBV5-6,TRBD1,TGTGCCAGCAGCGGGGTTTCCAGGGGGTTGGAGACCCAGTACTTC,CASSGVSRGLETQYF
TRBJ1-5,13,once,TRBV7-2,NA,TGTGCCAGCAGCTTAAATCAGGGGCAGCCCCAGCATTTT,CASSLNQGQPQHF
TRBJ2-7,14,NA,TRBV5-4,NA,TGTGCCAGCAGCTTGTACGACACCGCCTACGAGCAGTACTTC,CASSLYDTAYEQYF
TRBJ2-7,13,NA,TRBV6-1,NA,TGTGCCAGCATTAGGGGGTGGTGGGACGAGCAGTACTTC,CASIRGWWDEQYF
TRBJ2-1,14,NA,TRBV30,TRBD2,TGTGCCTGGAGGGGACTAGCGGGAGTCAATGAGCAGTTCTTC,CAWRGLAGVNEQFF
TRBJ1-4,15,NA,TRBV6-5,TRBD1,TGTGCCAGCAGACACGAGGGGACAGGGGAAGAAAAACTGTTTTTT,CASRHEGTGEEKLFF
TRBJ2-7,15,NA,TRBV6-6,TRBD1,TGTGCCAGCAGTCCCCGGGACAGAGACTCCTACGAGCAGTACTTC,CASSPRDRDSYEQYF
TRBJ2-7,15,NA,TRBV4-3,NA,TGCGCCAGCAGCCAAGTAATTACAGGGCCTTACGAGCAGTACTTC,CASSQVITGPYEQYF
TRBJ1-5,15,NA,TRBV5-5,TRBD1,TGTGCCAGCAGCCCCGGGACAGCGTCTGATCAGCCCCAGCATTTT,CASSPGTASDQPQHF
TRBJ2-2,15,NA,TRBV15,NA,TGTGCCACCAGTGCGAGGGCTGCGAACACCGGGGAGCTGTTTTTT,CATSARAANTGELFF
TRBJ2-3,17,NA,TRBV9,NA,TGTGCCAGCAGCGTAGATATACCGGGTACCCTGCGGGATACGCAGTATTTT,CASSVDIPGTLRDTQYF
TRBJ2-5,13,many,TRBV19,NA,TGTGCCAGCTCCACTAGTTACCAAGAGACCCAGTACTTC,CASSTSYQETQYF
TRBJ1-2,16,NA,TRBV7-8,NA,TGTGCCAGCAGCCCCCGGGCTTTCGCGCGGGACTATGGCTACACCTTC,CASSPRAFARDYGYTF
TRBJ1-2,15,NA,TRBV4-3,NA,TGCGCCAGCAGCCAAGATCCGACAGGCCGTGGTGGCTACACCTTC,CASSQDPTGRGGYTF
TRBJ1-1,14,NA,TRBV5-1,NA,TGCGCCAGCAGCTTTAAGGGGCAAAACACTGAAGCTTTCTTT,CASSFKGQNTEAFF
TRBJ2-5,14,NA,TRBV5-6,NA,TGTGCCAGCAGCTTGGTTTATAACCAAGAGACCCAGTACTTC,CASSLVYNQETQYF
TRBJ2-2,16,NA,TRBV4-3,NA,TGCGCCAGCAGCCATACGCAGGGAATCGGCACCGGGGAGCTGTTTTTT,CASSHTQGIGTGELFF
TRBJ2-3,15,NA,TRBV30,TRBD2,TGTGCCTGGAGTGTTTCCAGCGGGAGCCCAGATACGCAGTATTTT,CAWSVSSGSPDTQYF
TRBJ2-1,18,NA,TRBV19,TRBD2,TGTGCCAGTAGTATGAACCCAAATAGCGGGAGCCCCTACAATGAGCAGTTCTTC,CASSMNPNSGSPYNEQFF
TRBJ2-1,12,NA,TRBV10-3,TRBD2,TGTGCCATCAGTGGGACTAGCGATGAGCAGTTCTTC,CAISGTSDEQFF
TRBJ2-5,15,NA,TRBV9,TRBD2,TGTGCCAGCAGCGTAGGAGCGGGGGGGCGAGAGACCCAGTACTTC,CASSVGAGGRETQYF
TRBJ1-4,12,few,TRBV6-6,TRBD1,TGTGCCACGTCGAGGGGGCCTGAAAAACTGTTTTTT,CATSRGPEKLFF
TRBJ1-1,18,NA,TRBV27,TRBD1,TGTGCCAGCAGTTCCCGAAGCCCCGGGACAGGGTTCGGCACTGAAGCTTTCTTT,CASSSRSPGTGFGTEAFF
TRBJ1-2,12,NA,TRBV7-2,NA,TGTGCCAGCAGCTTAGGCCAGTTTTTCTACACCTTC,CASSLGQFFYTF
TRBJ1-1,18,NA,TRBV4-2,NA,TGTGCCAGCAGCCAAGAGGTGGGCACAGGAGCCGGGCGAACTGAAGCTTTCTTT,CASSQEVGTGAGRTEAFF
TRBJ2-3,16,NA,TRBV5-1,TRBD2,TGCGCCAGCAGCTTGGACAGCGGGACTCTCACAGATACGCAGTATTTT,CASSLDSGTLTDTQYF
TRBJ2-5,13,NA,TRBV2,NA,TGTGCCAGCAGTGGGGTTGGAATGCGGGCCCAGTACTTC,CASSGVGMRAQYF
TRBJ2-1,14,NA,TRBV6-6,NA,TGTGCCAGCAGTTTCCTACGGGACAACAATGAGCAGTTCTTC,CASSFLRDNNEQFF
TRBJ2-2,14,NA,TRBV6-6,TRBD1,TGTGCCAGCAGTTCAGGGGGCGGCACCGGGGAGCTGTTTTTT,CASSSGGGTGELFF
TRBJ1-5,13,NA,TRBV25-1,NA,TGTGCCAGCAGTGACAGGGGAAATCAGCCCCAGCATTTT,CASSDRGNQPQHF
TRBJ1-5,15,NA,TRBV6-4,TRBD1,TGTGCCAGCACATCACAGGGGGCTGGCAATCAGCCCCAGCATTTT,CASTSQGAGNQPQHF
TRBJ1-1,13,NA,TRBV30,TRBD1,TGTGCCTGGGGTGACAGGGGGTTTGTTGAAGCTTTCTTT,CAWGDRGFVEAFF
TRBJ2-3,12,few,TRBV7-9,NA,TGTGCCAGCAGCTCAGTCACAGATACGCAGTATTTT,CASSSVTDTQYF
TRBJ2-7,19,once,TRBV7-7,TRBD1,TGTGCCAGCAGCCAACTGGGAACGTCCCGGGACAGTAAGACCTACGAGCAGTACTTC,CASSQLGTSRDSKTYEQYF
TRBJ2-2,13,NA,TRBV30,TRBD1,TGTGCCTGGAGGGACAGGGCCGACGGGGAGCTGTTTTTT,CAWRDRADGELFF